A single sample gave rise to the 9 T cell receptor beta chains below, sequenced in a study of blood T cells in healthy people across ages. Alongside a J-beta primer mix, a sample-barcoded 5' primer served in a second PCR lasting about 7 to 11 cycles. TCRdb itself ran the 5' RACE reads through MiXCR, one entry per CDR3 protein. The data contain 600,000 to 800,000 distinct CDR3 sequences, 21% of them singletons. Input material: blood. The receptors were gathered from a man aged 65 to 79 in good health.

This clonotype showed up just a few times. V usage is TRBV29-1 and J usage is TRBJ2-4, with D possibly being TRBD2 (6 bases). The V end was cut by 7 bases, the J end by 3 bases, with 13 bases between. The germline V gene encodes CDR1 SQVTM and CDR2 ANQGSEA. This CDR3 spans 13 amino acids. The CDR3 nucleotides are TGCAGCGCACTGACTAGACTCAAAAACATTCAGTACTTC. Protein: CSALTRLKNIQYF.

The sample holds a few counts of this clonotype. The J gene is TRBJ2-4, the V gene TRBV28; 8 nucleotides line up with TRBD1. Trimming at V came to 4 bases and at J to 5 bases, leaving 16 bases not matched to a gene. Germline V gene sequence: CDR1 MDHEN, CDR2 SYDVKM. There are 18 residues in the CDR3. The DNA for the CDR3 is TGTGCCAGCAGTTGGGCATGGGAGTTCGGGACAGGACAAAACATTCAGTACTTC. As protein: CASSWAWEFGTGQNIQYF. The full variable domain, rest sourced from reference TRBV28 and TRBJ2-4, is DVKVTQSSRYLVKRTGEKVFLECVQDMDHENMFWYRQDPGLGLRLIYFSYDVKMKEKGDIPEGYSVSREKKERFSLILESASTNQTSMYLCASSWAWEFGTGQNIQYFGAGTRLSVL.

This clonotype has a handful of counts. The chain employs TRBV12-3 or TRBV12-4 and TRBJ2-2, with TRBD1 identical over 9 bases. CDR3 length: 14 residues. V lost 5 bases to trimming and J lost 8 bases; unmatched junction nucleotides: 6. CDR3 region: CASSADRGYGELFF. The CDR3 DNA sequence: TGTGCCAGCAGTGCGGACAGGGGATATGGGGAGCTGTTTTTT.

The CDR3 DNA follows: TGTGCCAGCAGCTTAGGGACGGCGAATTTCAAAAACATTCAGTACTTC. Amino acids: CASSLGTANFKNIQYF. The chain employs TRBV7-9 and TRBJ2-4, with D unresolved. This CDR3 spans 16 amino acids. V lost 1 base, J lost 3 bases, and 13 bases lay in between. The germline V gene has CDR1 SEHNR and CDR2 FQNEAQ (reference sequence).

The rearrangement uses TRBV7-2 and TRBJ2-3; the D call may be TRBD1 or TRBD2 (5 bases each). Trimming shortened V by 3 bases and J by 0 bases, and 16 bases separated the two germline ends. In germline, CDR1 is SGHTA, CDR2 FQGNSA. The CDR3 totals 17 residues. DNA for the CDR3: TGTGCCAGCAGCTTGGGGCTCAGCGGTTCTAGCACAGATACGCAGTATTTT. Translation: CASSLGLSGSSTDTQYF.

V gene TRBV30 combines with J gene TRBJ2-1; tentative D call: TRBD1 (6 bases). Germline V gives CDR1 GTSNPN, CDR2 SVGIG (reference sequence). CDR3 length: 15 residues. Trimming shortened V by 2 bases and J by 2 bases, and 13 bases separated the two germline ends. CDR3 nucleotide sequence: TGTGCCTGGAGTACCGGAACAGGGCCCTACAATGAGCAGTTCTTC. Translation: CAWSTGTGPYNEQFF.

Details on this clonotype: This sequence may be a read error, since a much larger clone differs from it by one base. This chain links TRBV4-3 with TRBJ1-5, with D maybe TRBD1 (5 bases). This CDR3 region has 16 residues. Germline lookup yields CDR1 LGHNA and CDR2 YSLEER. CDR3 amino acids: CANSQAIGQGVQPQHF. CDR3 DNA: TGCGCCAACAGCCAAGCAATTGGGCAGGGAGTTCAGCCCCAGCATTTT.

This clonotype has just a few counts. The V call is TRBV4-1, the J call TRBJ1-5, with D perhaps matching TRBD1 (6 bases). Germline V gives CDR1 MGHRA, CDR2 YSYEKL. CDR3 length: 15 amino acids. Trimming took off 0 bases at V and 6 bases at J, with 12 bases between the two ends. CDR3 nucleotide sequence: TGCGCCAGCAGCCAAGATAGGGGGGTTTTTCAGCCCCAGCATTTT. Translated, it gives CASSQDRGVFQPQHF.

The rearrangement uses TRBV4-3 and TRBJ2-1; no firm D call. The V gene lost 0 bases and the J gene lost 0 bases, with 12 bases spanning the gap. The germline gives CDR1 LGHNA, CDR2 YSLEER. There are 17 residues in the CDR3. The CDR3 here is CASSQDRYRISYNEQFF. In nucleotides, the CDR3 is TGCGCCAGCAGCCAAGATCGATACAGAATCTCCTACAATGAGCAGTTCTTC.